Below, 14 T cell receptor beta chains from the same sample are listed, as sequenced in a study of blood T cell repertoires in COVID-19. Measured with immunoSEQ multiplex PCR; TCRdb has only the in-frame clones, and not every one. The sample includes around 440,000 clones, approximately 88% of them seen just once. Material for sequencing was peripheral blood. These receptors were obtained from a woman aged 50 to 60 with COVID-19, enrolled during active disease.

V and J are TRBV2 and TRBJ1-6; 11 bases fit TRBD1. The CDR3 sequence is 14 residues long. The germline V gene has CDR1 SNHLY and CDR2 FYNNEI. J lost 8 bases, V lost 4 bases, and 1 base had no gene match. Here the CDR3 reads CASSADRGHSPLHF. Written as DNA, the CDR3 is TGTGCCAGCAGTGCGGACAGGGGGCATTCACCCCTCCACTTT.

The chain combines TRBV5-1 with TRBJ2-7; D is possibly TRBD2 (7 bases). V was clipped by 7 bases and J by 2 bases, with 19 bases between them. The germline V gene encodes CDR1 SGHRS and CDR2 YFSETQ. This CDR3 has 15 residues. The CDR3 spells CASRGDTATTYEQYF. The CDR3 nucleotides read TGCGCCAGCCGGGGGGACACGGCGACCACCTACGAGCAGTACTTC.

The gene calls are TRBV30 and TRBJ1-2; tentatively, D is TRBD1 (5 bases). The CDR3 consists of 11 residues. Trimming cost V 2 bases and J 8 bases, with 9 bases left between them. The germline V gene encodes CDR1 GTSNPN and CDR2 SVGIG (reference sequence). CDR3 protein: CAWSQGGGYTF. The CDR3 DNA follows: TGTGCCTGGAGTCAGGGTGGAGGCTACACCTTC. The complete variable domain, with remaining parts taken from reference TRBV30 and TRBJ1-2, reads SQTIHQWPATLVQPVGSPLSLECTVEGTSNPNLYWYRQAAGRGLQLLFYSVGIGQISSEVPQNLSASRPQDRQFILSSKKLLLSDSGFYLCAWSQGGGYTFGSGTRLTVV.

This chain uses TRBV27 with TRBJ2-6; the D is unclear. The CDR3 loop spans 15 amino acids. With 5 bases removed from V and 3 bases from J, the gap between germline ends came to 11 bases. The germline gives CDR1 MNHEY, CDR2 SMNVEV (reference sequence). Written as DNA, the CDR3 is TGTGCCAGCAGTCTCCAGTCGGGTGGGGCCAACGTCCTGACTTTC. It translates to CASSLQSGGANVLTF.

CDR3 sequence reads: CASSLGPGANTEAFF. The DNA for the CDR3 is TGTGCCAGCAGCTTAGGTCCAGGGGCGAACACTGAAGCTTTCTTT. The V and J genes are TRBV7-6 and TRBJ1-1; tentatively, D is TRBD1 (6 bases). The V end was cut by 1 base, the J end by 1 base, with 10 bases between. CDR1 is SGHVS and CDR2 is FNYEAQ in the germline V gene. The CDR3 sequence is 15 residues long.

V and J are TRBV7-2 and TRBJ2-5, with TRBD1 matching 7 bases. The germline CDR1 and CDR2 sequences are SGHTA and FQGNSA. Unmatched junction bases numbered 13, after V lost 2 bases and J lost 4 bases. The CDR3 is made up of 17 amino acids. The CDR3: CASSLSPDRVEGETQYF. The CDR3 DNA follows: TGTGCCAGCAGCTTATCACCCGACAGGGTCGAGGGAGAGACCCAGTACTTC.

This chain links TRBV5-5 with TRBJ2-3; maybe TRBD1 (5 bases). V was pared by 4 bases and J by 0 bases, with 9 bases between. Germline V gene data show CDR1 as SGHKS and CDR2 as YYEKEE (reference sequence). This CDR3 spans 14 amino acids. The DNA of the CDR3 is TGTGCCAGCAGCCCCGACAGTAGCACAGATACGCAGTATTTT. It yields the protein CASSPDSSTDTQYF.

The chain combines TRBV10-3 with TRBJ1-3; TRBD1 is a possible D gene (5 bases). CDR1 ENHRY and CDR2 SYGVKD come from the germline V gene. Trimming removed 3 bases at V and 4 bases at J, with 22 bases between. This CDR3 is built from 18 residues. The CDR3 spells CAISDSLGGGASGNTIYF. The CDR3 bases are TGTGCCATCAGTGACAGCCTAGGAGGCGGGGCGTCGGGAAACACCATATATTTT.

The rearrangement joins TRBV27 to TRBJ1-4; a weak D match, TRBD1 (5 bases). V lost 4 bases, J lost 12 bases, and 42 bases lay in between. The length of the CDR3 is 22 residues. CDR1 is MNHEY and CDR2 is SMNVEV in the germline V gene (reference sequence). CDR3 sequence: CASSYTVSSSSLRGTRQLELFF. As DNA, the CDR3 is TGTGCCAGCAGTTATACGGTGTCGAGCAGCAGTTTACGGGGGACCCGGCAGCTTGAACTGTTTTTT.

This rearrangement joins TRBV12-5 to TRBJ2-7; TRBD1 aligns across 7 bases. V was pared by 1 base and J by 3 bases, with 3 bases of the junction left unmatched. The CDR3 runs 14 residues. CDR1 and CDR2 from the germline V gene are LGHNT and FRNRAP. CDR3 loop: CASGLGGTVYEQYF. The CDR3 DNA sequence: TGTGCTAGTGGTTTGGGGGGGACAGTCTACGAGCAGTACTTC.

This sequence joins TRBV5-4 and TRBJ1-2, with no clear D. There are 13 residues in the CDR3. V was clipped by 5 bases and J by 0 bases, with 8 bases between them. The germline V gene encodes CDR1 SGHNT and CDR2 YYREEE (reference sequence). The CDR3 region is CASRTVANYGYTF. The CDR3 region has the DNA TGTGCCAGCAGAACAGTAGCTAACTATGGCTACACCTTC.

V and J are TRBV2 and TRBJ2-7, with D perhaps TRBD1 (6 bases). Per the germline V gene, CDR1 is SNHLY and CDR2 is FYNNEI. Trimming took off 7 bases at V and 0 bases at J, with 25 bases between the two ends. The CDR3 totals 18 residues. The CDR3 reads CASNLDSQRPMGSYEQYF. The CDR3 DNA sequence: TGTGCCAGCAATCTGGACAGTCAAAGGCCCATGGGCTCCTACGAGCAGTACTTC.

CDR3 region: CASSLLTGDYGYTF. As DNA, the CDR3 is TGTGCCAGCAGCTTACTTACGGGTGACTATGGCTACACCTTC. This chain uses TRBV7-9 with TRBJ1-2; the D is unclear. The CDR3 has 14 residues. V was shortened by 2 bases and J by 3 bases, with 10 bases between the two germline ends. Germline CDR1 reads SEHNR; CDR2 reads FQNEAQ (reference sequence).

The chain has TRBV28 and TRBJ2-3; perhaps TRBD1 as D (5 bases). The CDR3 loop spans 16 amino acids. CDR1 and CDR2 from the germline V gene are MDHEN and SYDVKM. With 3 bases removed from V and 0 bases from J, the gap between germline ends came to 13 bases. The CDR3: CASSLAVRQSTDTQYF. The DNA of the CDR3 is TGTGCCAGCAGTTTGGCGGTGAGACAGAGCACAGATACGCAGTATTTT.